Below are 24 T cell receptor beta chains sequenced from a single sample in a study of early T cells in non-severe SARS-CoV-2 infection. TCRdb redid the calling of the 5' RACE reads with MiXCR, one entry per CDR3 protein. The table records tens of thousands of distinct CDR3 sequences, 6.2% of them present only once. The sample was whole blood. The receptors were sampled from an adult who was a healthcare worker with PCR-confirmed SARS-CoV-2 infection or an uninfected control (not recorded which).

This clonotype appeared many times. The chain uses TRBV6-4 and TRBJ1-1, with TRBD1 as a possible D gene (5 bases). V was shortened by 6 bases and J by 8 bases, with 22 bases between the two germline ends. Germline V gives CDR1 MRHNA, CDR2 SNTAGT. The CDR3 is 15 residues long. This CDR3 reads CASSKASGDWEEAFF. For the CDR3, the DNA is TGTGCCAGCAGCAAAGCCTCGGGGGACTGGGAAGAAGCTTTCTTT.

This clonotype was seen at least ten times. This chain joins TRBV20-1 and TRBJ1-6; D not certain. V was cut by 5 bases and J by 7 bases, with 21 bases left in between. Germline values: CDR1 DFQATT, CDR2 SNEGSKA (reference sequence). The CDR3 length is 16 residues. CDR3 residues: CSALKAGARLNSPLHF. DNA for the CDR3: TGCAGTGCTCTCAAGGCCGGCGCCCGACTAAATTCACCCCTCCACTTT.

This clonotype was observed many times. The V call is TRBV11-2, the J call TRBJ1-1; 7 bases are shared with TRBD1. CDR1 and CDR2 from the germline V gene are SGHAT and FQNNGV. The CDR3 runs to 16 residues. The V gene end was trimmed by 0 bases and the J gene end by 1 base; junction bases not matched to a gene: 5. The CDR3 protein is CASSLDTRDRNTEAFF. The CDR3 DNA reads TGTGCCAGCAGCTTAGATACCCGGGACAGGAACACTGAAGCTTTCTTT.

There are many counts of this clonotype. CDR3 loop: CASSPPEGAGNTIYF. Written as DNA, the CDR3 is TGTGCCAGCAGCCCTCCGGAAGGGGCTGGAAACACCATATATTTT. The rearrangement links TRBV3-1 to TRBJ1-3, with a tentative D call TRBD1 (5 bases). The CDR3 contains 15 residues. Trimming pared 4 bases from V and 2 bases from J, leaving 12 bases between. In germline, CDR1 is LGHDT, CDR2 YNNKEL (reference sequence).

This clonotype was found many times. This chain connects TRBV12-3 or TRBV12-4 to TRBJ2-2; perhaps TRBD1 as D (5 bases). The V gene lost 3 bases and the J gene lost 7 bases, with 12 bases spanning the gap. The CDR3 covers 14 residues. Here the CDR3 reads CASSLAGWIGELFF. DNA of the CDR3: TGTGCCAGCAGTTTGGCAGGGTGGATCGGGGAGCTGTTTTTT.

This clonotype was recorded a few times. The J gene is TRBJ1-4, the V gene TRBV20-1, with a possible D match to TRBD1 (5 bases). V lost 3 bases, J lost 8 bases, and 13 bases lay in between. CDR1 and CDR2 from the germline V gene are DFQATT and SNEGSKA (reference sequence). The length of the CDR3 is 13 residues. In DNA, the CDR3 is TGCAGTGCTAGTGGGGGTGGTACGGAAAAACTGTTTTTT. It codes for CSASGGGTEKLFF.

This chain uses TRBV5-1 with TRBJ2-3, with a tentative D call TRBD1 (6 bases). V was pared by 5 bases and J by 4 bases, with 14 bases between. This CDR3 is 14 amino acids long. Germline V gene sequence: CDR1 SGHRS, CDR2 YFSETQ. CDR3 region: CASRGGRPPDTQYF. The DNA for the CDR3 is TGCGCCAGCAGAGGGGGACGGCCGCCAGATACGCAGTATTTT.

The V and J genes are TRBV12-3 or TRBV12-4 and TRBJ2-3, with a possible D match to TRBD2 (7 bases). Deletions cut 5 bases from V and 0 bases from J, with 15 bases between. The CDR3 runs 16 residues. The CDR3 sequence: CASSRRRGASTDTQYF. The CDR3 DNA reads TGTGCCAGCAGTCGGCGTCGGGGGGCTAGCACAGATACGCAGTATTTT.

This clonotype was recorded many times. CDR3 sequence (DNA): TGTGCCAGCAGTTACTCGAAGTCCGGGTCCGAGCAGTACTTC. This encodes CASSYSKSGSEQYF. The gene calls are TRBV6-6 and TRBJ2-7; D unresolved. The CDR3 has 14 residues. The V end was cut by 0 bases, the J end by 6 bases, with 12 bases between. From germline, CDR1 is MNHNY and CDR2 SVGAGI (reference sequence).

CDR3 nucleotide sequence: TGTGCCAGTAGCCGCCGGACAGCGAACACTGAAGCTTTCTTT. Translating it yields CASSRRTANTEAFF. The chain links TRBV19 to TRBJ1-1; TRBD1 might be the D (6 bases). The CDR3 extends over 14 amino acids. Germline V gene lookup returns CDR1 LNHDA and CDR2 SQIVND (reference sequence). V dropped 6 bases and J dropped 1 base, with 12 bases sitting between them.

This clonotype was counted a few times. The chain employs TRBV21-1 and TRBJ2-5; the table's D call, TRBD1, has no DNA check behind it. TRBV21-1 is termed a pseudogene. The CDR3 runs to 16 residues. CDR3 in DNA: TGTGCCAGCAGCAAATGTCCGCTGGGGGGCCAAGAGACCCAGTACTTC. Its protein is CASSKCPLGGQETQYF.

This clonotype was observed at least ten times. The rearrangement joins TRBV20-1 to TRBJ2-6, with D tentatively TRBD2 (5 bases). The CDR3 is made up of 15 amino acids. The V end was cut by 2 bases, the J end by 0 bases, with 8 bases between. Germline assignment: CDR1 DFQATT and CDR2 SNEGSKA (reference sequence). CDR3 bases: TGCAGTGCTAGAAGAGAGGGCTCTGGGGCCAACGTCCTGACTTTC. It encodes CSARREGSGANVLTF.

This CDR3 reads CASSPSWAAPDTQYF. CDR3 DNA sequence: TGCGCCAGCAGCCCCTCTTGGGCCGCCCCAGATACGCAGTATTTT. The chain uses TRBV4-1 and TRBJ2-3; D is ambiguous. Germline values: CDR1 MGHRA, CDR2 YSYEKL. V was clipped by 4 bases and J by 4 bases, with 15 bases between them. The CDR3 extends over 15 amino acids.

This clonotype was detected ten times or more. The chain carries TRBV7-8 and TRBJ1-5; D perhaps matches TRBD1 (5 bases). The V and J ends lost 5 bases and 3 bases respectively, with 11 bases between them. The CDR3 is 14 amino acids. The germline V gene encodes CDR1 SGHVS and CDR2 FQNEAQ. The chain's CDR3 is CASSTGRHNQPQHF. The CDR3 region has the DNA TGTGCCAGCAGCACAGGCAGACACAATCAGCCCCAGCATTTT.

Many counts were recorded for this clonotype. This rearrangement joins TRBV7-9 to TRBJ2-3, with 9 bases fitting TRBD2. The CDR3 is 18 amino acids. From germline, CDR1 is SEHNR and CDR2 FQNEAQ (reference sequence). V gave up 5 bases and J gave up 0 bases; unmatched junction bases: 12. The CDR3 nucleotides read TGTGCCAGCAGCCCAAACCCCCAAGCGGGGGGAAGCACAGATACGCAGTATTTT. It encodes CASSPNPQAGGSTDTQYF.

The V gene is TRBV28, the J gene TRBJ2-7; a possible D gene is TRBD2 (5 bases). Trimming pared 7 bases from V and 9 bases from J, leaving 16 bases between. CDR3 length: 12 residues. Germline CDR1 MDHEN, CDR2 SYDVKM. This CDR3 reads CASTSGSGVQYF. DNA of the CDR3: TGTGCCAGCACCTCAGGCTCCGGGGTGCAGTACTTC.

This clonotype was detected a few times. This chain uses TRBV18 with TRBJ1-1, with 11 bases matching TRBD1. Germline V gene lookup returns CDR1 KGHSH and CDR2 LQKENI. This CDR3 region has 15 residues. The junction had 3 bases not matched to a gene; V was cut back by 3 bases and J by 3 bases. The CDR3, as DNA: TGTGCCAGCTCACCGGGGGGACAGGGGGACACTGAAGCTTTCTTT. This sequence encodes CASSPGGQGDTEAFF.

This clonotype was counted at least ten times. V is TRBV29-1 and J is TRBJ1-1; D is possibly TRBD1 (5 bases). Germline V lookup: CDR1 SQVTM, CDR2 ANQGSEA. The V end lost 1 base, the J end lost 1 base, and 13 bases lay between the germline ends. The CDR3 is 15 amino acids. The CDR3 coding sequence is TGCAGCGTTGAAGCAGCCGGGACGGGGAACACTGAAGCTTTCTTT. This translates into CSVEAAGTGNTEAFF.

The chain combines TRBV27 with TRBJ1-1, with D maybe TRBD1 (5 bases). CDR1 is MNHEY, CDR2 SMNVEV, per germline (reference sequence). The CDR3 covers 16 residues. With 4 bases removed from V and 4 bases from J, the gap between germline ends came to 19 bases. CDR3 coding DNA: TGTGCCAGCAGTTCCCCGCCAGGGAGAAGGGGCACTGAAGCTTTCTTT. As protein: CASSSPPGRRGTEAFF.

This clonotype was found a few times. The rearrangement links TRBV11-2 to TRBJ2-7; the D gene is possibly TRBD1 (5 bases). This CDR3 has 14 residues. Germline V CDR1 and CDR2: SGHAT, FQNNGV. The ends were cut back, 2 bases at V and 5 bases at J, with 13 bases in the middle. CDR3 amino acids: CASSLRTFTHEQYF. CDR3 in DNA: TGTGCCAGCAGCTTAAGGACATTCACTCACGAGCAGTACTTC.

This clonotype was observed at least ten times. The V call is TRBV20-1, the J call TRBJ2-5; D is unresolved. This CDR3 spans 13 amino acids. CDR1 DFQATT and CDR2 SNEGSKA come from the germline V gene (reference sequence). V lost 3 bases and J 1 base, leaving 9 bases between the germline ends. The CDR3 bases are TGCAGTGCTAGCCAGACTTTCCAAGAGACCCAGTACTTC. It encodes CSASQTFQETQYF.

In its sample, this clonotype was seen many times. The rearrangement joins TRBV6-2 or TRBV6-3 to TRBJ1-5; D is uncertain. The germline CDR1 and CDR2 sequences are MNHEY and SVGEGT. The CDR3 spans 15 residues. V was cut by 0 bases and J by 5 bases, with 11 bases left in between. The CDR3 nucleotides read TGTGCCAGCAGTTACTCGAAGCCAAGACATCAGCCCCAGCATTTT. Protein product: CASSYSKPRHQPQHF.

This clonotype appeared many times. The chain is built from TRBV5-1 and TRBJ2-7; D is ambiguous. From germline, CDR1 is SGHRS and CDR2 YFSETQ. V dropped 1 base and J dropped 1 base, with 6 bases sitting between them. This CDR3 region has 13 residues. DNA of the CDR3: TGCGCCAGCAGCTTGATCGGATCCTACGAGCAGTACTTC. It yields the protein CASSLIGSYEQYF.

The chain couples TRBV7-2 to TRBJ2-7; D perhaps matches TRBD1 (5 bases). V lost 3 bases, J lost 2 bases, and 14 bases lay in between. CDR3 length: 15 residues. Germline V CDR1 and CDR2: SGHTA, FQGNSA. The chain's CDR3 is CASSFTRTNTYEQYF. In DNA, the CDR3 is TGTGCCAGCAGCTTTACCCGGACAAATACCTACGAGCAGTACTTC.